A selection of T cell receptor beta chains follows, all from one sample in a study of Ad26.COV2.S vaccination and SARS-CoV-2 variants. Sequencing was performed with immunoSEQ multiplex PCR; in TCRdb, only in-frame clones are kept and a portion is missing. In the table there are 410,000 or so clones, more than 80% of which are singletons. Sequencing used peripheral blood, obtained in a trial of Ad26.COV2.S vaccine versus placebo. These receptors all come from a person between 18 and 60 years old who received the Ad26.COV2.S COVID-19 vaccine or a placebo. Both conserved end residues are part of each CDR3.

v_call	cdr3_length	j_call	cdr3_aa
TRBV7-8	18	TRBJ2-7	CASSLASGRAGFSYEQYF
TRBV29-1	14	TRBJ2-5	CSVEERGGQETQYF
TRBV5-1	16	TRBJ2-6	CASSLEGQAGANVLTF
TRBV7-9	11	TRBJ2-5	CACAEQETQYF
TRBV25-1	11	TRBJ1-2	CASSEVSGYTF
TRBV7-9	14	TRBJ2-7	CASSTTSGIYEQYF
TRBV11-2	15	TRBJ2-3	CASRGLGGRTDTQYF
TRBV6-5	15	TRBJ2-1	CASSYGTSGRALQFF
TRBV30	13	TRBJ2-7	CACNGDLIYEQYF
TRBV5-1	13	TRBJ1-1	CASSWTGLTEAFF
TRBV11-2	15	TRBJ1-3	CASSPRSDSGNTIYF
TRBV5-1	15	TRBJ1-5	CASSLGDSLYQPQHF
TRBV7-2	14	TRBJ2-3	CASSPRSPPNTQYF
TRBV6-5	15	TRBJ1-1	CASSYSYRRNTEAFF
TRBV20-1	12	TRBJ1-1	CSANDLNTEAFF
TRBV7-9	11	TRBJ2-5	CASSPGGTQYF
TRBV13	17	TRBJ2-1	CASRAGTLQGVNGRQFF
TRBV28	14	TRBJ1-1	CASSFGVKNTEAFF
TRBV6-5	13	TRBJ2-7	CASSPGQTYEQYF
TRBV18	13	TRBJ2-2	CASSELGTGELFF
TRBV5-8	15	TRBJ1-2	CASSLGGQPIYGYTF
TRBV4-3	18	TRBJ2-3	CASSQDLSAAWGADTQYF
TRBV15	16	TRBJ1-1	CATSRVAGGLVAEAFF
TRBV6-2/TRBV6-3	12	TRBJ2-3	CASSYDTDTQYF
TRBV3-1/TRBV3-2	15	TRBJ2-7	CASSGGLALTYEQYF
TRBV4-1	15	TRBJ1-5	CASSHPDRDNQPQHF
TRBV7-2	17	TRBJ2-1	CASSYGLAGGTYNEQFF
TRBV1	16	TRBJ2-1	CTSSQLIAASYNEQFF
TRBV9	16	TRBJ1-1	CASTSEAALMNTEAFF
TRBV27	15	TRBJ1-2	CASTAIGGHIGGYTF
TRBV11-2	14	TRBJ2-7	CASSLGPATYEQYF
TRBV19	16	TRBJ2-7	CASSGLAGGPPYEQYF
TRBV20-1	10	TRBJ2-1	CSATAHEQFF
TRBV30	14	TRBJ1-3	CAWAGIFSGNTIYF
TRBV5-1	15	TRBJ1-6	CASSWDRGTNSPLHF
TRBV25-1	15	TRBJ2-1	CASSRTGSSYNEQFF
TRBV6-2/TRBV6-3	17	TRBJ2-1	CASSYSTASGGYNEQFF
TRBV18	18	TRBJ2-2	CASSPPNLPAGESGELFF
TRBV30	15	TRBJ1-2	CAWSMLAGGGYGYTF
TRBV5-1	14	TRBJ1-2	CASSDPGQPYGYTF
TRBV15	17	TRBJ1-1	CATSRDQNRRWDTEAFF
TRBV7-3	15	TRBJ2-6	CASSLTASGANVLTF
TRBV5-1	15	TRBJ2-1	CASSLGQGAMSEQFF
TRBV19	12	TRBJ2-1	CASSMFDNEQFF
TRBV6-5	15	TRBJ1-4	CASSYRAARAEKLFF
TRBV10-3	13	TRBJ1-3	CASQPNSGNTIYF
TRBV9	17	TRBJ2-1	CASSVGMASSSYNEQFF
TRBV5-6	13	TRBJ1-2	CASSFGSGGGYTF
TRBV18	15	TRBJ1-2	CASSPTGPSNYGYTF
TRBV2	17	TRBJ2-1	CASSEAQGLALINEQFF
TRBV7-2	16	TRBJ1-1	CASSSNDRTMNTEAFF
TRBV5-5	16	TRBJ1-3	CASSLVPDSSGNTIYF